The 27 T cell receptor beta chains below come from one sample, sequenced in a study of regulatory T cells in long-lasting Graves disease. Time point reported: newly diagnosed GD, antithyroid drugs for less than 3 months. PBMC-extracted RNA yielded the TCR library. Building of the TCR beta libraries involved iRepertoire HTBI primers and Arm-PCR of CDR3 regions. TCRdb independently ran MiXCR on the multiplex PCR reads; one entry per CDR3 protein. The sample holds a few hundred thousand distinct CDR3 sequences, 20% to 25% seen once. Source: peripheral blood mononuclear cells (PBMCs), taken at new diagnosis, from a patient treated with antithyroid drugs. The origin of the receptors is a female donor with Graves disease.

This clonotype was seen many times. V is TRBV20-1 and J is TRBJ2-1; weak D call: TRBD1 (6 bases). V lost 0 bases to trimming and J lost 9 bases, with 12 bases between them. There are 13 residues in the CDR3. The germline V gene has CDR1 DFQATT and CDR2 SNEGSKA (reference sequence). The CDR3 is CSARETGTPEQFF. CDR3 sequence (DNA): TGCAGTGCTAGAGAGACCGGGACACCTGAGCAGTTCTTC.

Ten or more counts support this clonotype. The V call is TRBV28, the J call TRBJ1-2, with D possibly TRBD1 on 6 matching bases. CDR1 is MDHEN and CDR2 is SYDVKM in the germline V gene. V was shortened by 5 bases and J by 8 bases, with 12 bases between the two germline ends. The CDR3 sequence is 12 residues long. The CDR3 region is CASSEQGLGYTF. The CDR3 DNA reads as TGTGCCAGCAGTGAACAGGGACTGGGCTACACCTTC.

The table lists this clonotype with many counts. The chain has TRBV7-2 and TRBJ2-5; D unresolved. Germline V lookup: CDR1 SGHTA, CDR2 FQGNSA. The CDR3 sequence is 11 residues long. The germline V and J ends were trimmed by 4 bases and 0 bases, with 0 bases remaining between them. DNA of the CDR3: TGTGCCAGCAGCTACCAAGAGACCCAGTACTTC. Its translation: CASSYQETQYF.

This clonotype was observed many times. CDR3 residues: CASSYGAVNQPQHF. In DNA, the CDR3 is TGTGCCAGCAGTTACGGCGCAGTCAATCAGCCCCAGCATTTT. The rearrangement uses TRBV6-2 or TRBV6-3 and TRBJ1-5; the D is unclear. The germline V and J ends were trimmed by 2 bases and 3 bases, with 8 bases remaining between them. There are 14 residues in the CDR3. CDR1 and CDR2 (germline): MNHEY, SVGEGT.

This clonotype was detected only a few times. The V call is TRBV11-3, the J call TRBJ2-2; no clear D gene. The V gene lost 1 base and the J gene lost 7 bases, with 4 bases spanning the gap. This CDR3 has 12 residues. CDR1 is SGHNT and CDR2 is YENEEA in the germline V gene. In nucleotides, the CDR3 is TGTGCCAGCAGCTTAGGAGACGGGGAGCTGTTTTTT. Translating gives CASSLGDGELFF.

The chain carries TRBV10-3 and TRBJ2-3; D uncertain. Germline assignment: CDR1 ENHRY and CDR2 SYGVKD. The V end lost 4 bases, the J end lost 2 bases, and 7 bases lay between the germline ends. The CDR3 loop spans 13 amino acids. This chain's CDR3 is CAISGIYTDTQYF. Written as DNA, the CDR3 is TGTGCCATCAGTGGAATCTACACAGATACGCAGTATTTT.

Regarding this clonotype: Possible read error: a much larger clone is one base away. No conserved phenylalanine or tryptophan is present at the end of the CDR3, so a read error is the likely explanation. The chain employs TRBV20-1 and TRBJ2-7; 7 nucleotides line up with TRBD2. V was clipped by 6 bases and J by 1 base; unmatched bases: 12. The CDR3 runs 15 residues. Germline CDR1 and CDR2: DFQATT and SNEGSKA (reference sequence). The chain's CDR3 is CSARRGASGSYEQYL. CDR3 nucleotide sequence: TGCAGTGCCCGGAGAGGCGCTAGCGGTTCCTACGAGCAGTACCTC.

This clonotype appeared many times. This CDR3 reads CAWMGGGRGSYNEQFF. CDR3 in DNA: TGTGCCTGGATGGGTGGCGGGAGAGGCTCCTACAATGAGCAGTTCTTC. The chain uses TRBV30 and TRBJ2-1; TRBD2 aligns across 7 bases. After removal of 4 bases from V and 0 bases from J, the junction contained 9 bases not matched to a gene. The CDR3 length is 16 residues. Germline CDR1 reads GTSNPN; CDR2 reads SVGIG (reference sequence).

This clonotype was counted once. V usage is TRBV25-1 and J usage is TRBJ1-5, with no clear D. The CDR3 extends over 16 amino acids. V dropped 5 bases and J dropped 1 base, with 15 bases sitting between them. Germline loops: CDR1 MGHDK, CDR2 SYGVNS. In nucleotides, the CDR3 is TGTGCCAGCAGTCCCCCGGGAGGTCCCAGCAATCAGCCCCAGCATTTT. It specifies CASSPPGGPSNQPQHF.

V usage is TRBV5-1 and J usage is TRBJ1-6; 7 bases agree with TRBD1. The CDR3 runs 13 residues. With V trimmed by 7 bases and J by 8 bases, 6 bases remained unmatched. The germline V gene encodes CDR1 SGHRS and CDR2 YFSETQ. Here the CDR3 reads CASGDREDSPLHF. The CDR3 DNA sequence: TGCGCCAGCGGTGACAGGGAAGATTCACCCCTCCACTTT.

This clonotype was seen at least ten times. This sequence joins TRBV29-1 and TRBJ2-1; 15 nucleotides agree with TRBD2. Germline loops: CDR1 SQVTM, CDR2 ANQGSEA. The CDR3 contains 16 residues. Trimming removed 7 bases from V and 4 bases from J; junction bases left unmatched: 8. CDR3 sequence reads: CSATGTSGRRYNEQFF. For the CDR3, the DNA is TGCAGCGCCACCGGGACTAGCGGGAGGAGGTACAATGAGCAGTTCTTC.

The chain recombines TRBV7-9 with TRBJ2-3, with a weak D call TRBD2 (6 bases). The CDR3 sequence is 16 residues long. Germline V lookup: CDR1 SEHNR, CDR2 FQNEAQ (reference sequence). V was shortened by 4 bases and J by 6 bases, with 20 bases between the two germline ends. CDR3 protein: CASSSFSGGEADTQYF. In DNA form, the CDR3 reads TGTGCCAGCAGCTCCTTCTCCGGGGGAGAGGCTGATACGCAGTATTTT.

This clonotype has ten or more counts. CDR3 loop: CASSEGGQISSGNTIYF. For the CDR3, the DNA is TGTGCCAGCAGTGAGGGGGGACAGATTTCCTCTGGAAACACCATATATTTT. This chain joins TRBV6-1 and TRBJ1-3; 7 bases align to TRBD1. From germline, CDR1 is MNHNS and CDR2 SASEGT. The ends lost 3 bases at V and 0 bases at J; junction bases unmatched: 8. The CDR3 covers 17 residues.

A few counts support this clonotype. The chain carries TRBV20-1 and TRBJ2-1, with D perhaps given as TRBD1 or TRBD2 (5 bases each). This CDR3 has 15 amino acids. Deletions cut 2 bases from V and 2 bases from J, with 13 bases between. Germline V gene sequence: CDR1 DFQATT, CDR2 SNEGSKA (reference sequence). CDR3 DNA: TGCAGTGCTAGACGGGACCCAGGAGCCTACAATGAGCAGTTCTTC. Translating it yields CSARRDPGAYNEQFF.

This clonotype was found many times. An end of the junction does not agree with germline; a read error may underlie this. The CDR3: CASSFGNTGELFF. The DNA for the CDR3 is TGTGCCAGCAGCTTCGGGAACACCGGGGAGCTGTTTTTT. The rearrangement uses TRBV5-1 and TRBJ2-2; no clear D. The germline V gene encodes CDR1 SGHRS and CDR2 YFSETQ. This CDR3 contains 13 residues.

This chain connects TRBV10-1 to TRBJ2-7; D uncertain. The CDR3 contains 14 residues. Germline V gene data show CDR1 as WNHNN and CDR2 as SYGVQD (reference sequence). The V gene lost 7 bases and the J gene lost 0 bases, with 13 bases spanning the gap. The DNA for the CDR3 is TGCGCCAGCATTTTTCGGCGGAACTCCTACGAGCAGTACTTC. Residues: CASIFRRNSYEQYF.

Notes on this clonotype: Likely a read error: the CDR3 ends without its conserved phenylalanine or tryptophan. The gene calls are TRBV5-5 and TRBJ2-2; D is perhaps TRBD2 (6 bases). In germline, CDR1 is SGHKS, CDR2 YYEKEE (reference sequence). The CDR3 spans 13 residues. Trimming took off 4 bases at V and 5 bases at J, with 9 bases between the two ends. CDR3 DNA sequence: TGTGCCAGCAGCCCTCGGGGGACCGGGGAGCTGTTTCTT. Translating it yields CASSPRGTGELFL.

For the CDR3, the DNA is TGTGCCAGCAGCCCACCCCGGACTGGTCGCTACGAGCAGTACTTC. Protein product: CASSPPRTGRYEQYF. This rearrangement joins TRBV12-3 or TRBV12-4 to TRBJ2-7, with TRBD2 as a possible D gene (5 bases). CDR3 length: 15 amino acids. V lost 6 bases and J lost 3, with 18 bases in between.

With respect to this clonotype: A far larger clone is a single base away, which makes a read error likely. This rearrangement joins TRBV20-1 to TRBJ2-1; maybe TRBD1 (5 bases). This CDR3 comprises 15 residues. CDR1 is DFQATT, CDR2 SNEGSKA, per germline (reference sequence). Trimming cost V 0 bases and J 10 bases, with 19 bases left between them. The CDR3, as DNA: TGCAGTGCTAGAGACGGGCAGGGTAGCTCCTACGAGCAGTTCTTC. Translating it yields CSARDGQGSSYEQFF.

This clonotype was seen repeatedly, ten times or more. This chain uses TRBV2 with TRBJ2-1, with D hard to call. Looked up from germline, CDR1 is SNHLY and CDR2 is FYNNEI. This CDR3 is 16 amino acids long. V shed 6 bases and J shed 6 bases, with 21 bases lying between them. This CDR3 is CASSDFNGSPGNEQFF. The CDR3 DNA reads as TGTGCCAGCAGCGATTTTAACGGCTCTCCGGGCAATGAGCAGTTCTTC. Full variable domain (missing parts from reference TRBV2 and TRBJ2-1): EPEVTQTPSHQVTQMGQEVILRCVPISNHLYFYWYRQILGQKVEFLVSFYNNEISEKSEIFDDQFSVERPDGSNFTLKIRSTKLEDSAMYFCASSDFNGSPGNEQFFGPGTRLTVL.

Remarks on this clonotype: A far bigger clonotype differs at one base, so this is likely a read error. The rearrangement joins TRBV12-3 or TRBV12-4 to TRBJ2-7; D possibly uses TRBD1 or TRBD2 (5 bases each). V lost 8 bases, J lost 5 bases, and 25 bases lay in between. This CDR3 region has 16 residues. CDR3 protein: CASGGTGTLQSDEQYF. The CDR3 DNA reads TGTGCCAGCGGGGGAACCGGGACCCTACAATCCGACGAGCAGTACTTC.

This clonotype was detected ten times or more. The chain employs TRBV7-2 and TRBJ1-3, with no clear D. In germline, CDR1 is SGHTA, CDR2 FQGNSA. V dropped 6 bases and J dropped 8 bases, with 20 bases sitting between them. The CDR3 is 15 amino acids. The CDR3 loop is CASSLEEHARDTIYF. The CDR3 coding sequence is TGTGCCAGCAGTCTAGAGGAGCACGCAAGGGACACCATATATTTT.

On this clonotype itself: A much larger clone sits a single nucleotide away, making a read error possible. The V call is TRBV6-1, the J call TRBJ2-7, with D perhaps matching TRBD2 (6 bases). V was pared by 6 bases and J by 2 bases, with 14 bases between. CDR3 size: 14 residues. The germline V gene has CDR1 MNHNS and CDR2 SASEGT. The CDR3 nucleotides read TGTGCCAGCAGGAGACTAGAGGGGACCTACGAGCAGTACTTC. Translation: CASRRLEGTYEQYF.

About this clonotype itself: A much more abundant neighbour one base away suggests this may be a read error. The J gene is TRBJ2-3, the V gene TRBV7-3, with D tentatively TRBD1 (5 bases). Germline V gives CDR1 SGHTA, CDR2 FQGTGA. The length of the CDR3 is 15 residues. V lost 2 bases and J lost 5, with 14 bases in between. As DNA, the CDR3 is TGTGCCAGCAGCTTAGTAAGGACAAATAGAGATACGCAGTATTTT. Protein: CASSLVRTNRDTQYF.

This chain uses TRBV7-3 with TRBJ2-3; 11 bases are shared with TRBD2. The V and J ends lost 5 bases and 0 bases, in that order; junction bases with no gene match: 7. The germline gives CDR1 SGHTA, CDR2 FQGTGA. The CDR3 runs to 17 residues. This chain's CDR3 is CASSLGTSGPSTDTQYF. The CDR3, as DNA: TGTGCCAGCAGCCTCGGGACTAGCGGCCCTAGCACAGATACGCAGTATTTT.

This clonotype was observed at least ten times. The chain uses TRBV20-1 and TRBJ2-7, with 7 bases identical to TRBD2. Germline V gives CDR1 DFQATT, CDR2 SNEGSKA (reference sequence). V dropped 3 bases and J dropped 2; count of bases not matched to a gene: 4. The CDR3 is made up of 13 amino acids. The CDR3 protein is CSASWEGTYEQYF. The CDR3 region has the DNA TGCAGTGCTAGTTGGGAGGGTACCTACGAGCAGTACTTC.

This clonotype was observed many times. V and J are TRBV6-1 and TRBJ2-6, with D possibly TRBD1 on 6 matching bases. Germline-derived CDR1 and CDR2 are MNHNS and SASEGT. The CDR3 loop spans 16 amino acids. Deletions cut 8 bases from V and 2 bases from J, with 16 bases between. CDR3 sequence (DNA): TGTGCCAGCTCTAGGGGACACACACCTGGGGCCAACGTCCTGACTTTC. This gives the protein CASSRGHTPGANVLTF.